This T cell receptor beta chain derives from a study of blood T cell repertoires in COVID-19. Study-wide context: The United States, Italy and Spain provided the acute and convalescent COVID-19 samples. Sample material is recorded as cDNA or gDNA derived from T cells, B-cell-depleted T cells, or PBMCs.

Losses at the gene ends were 3 bases for V and 8 bases for J; bases not matched to a gene: 11. Germline-derived CDR1 and CDR2 are SGHRS and YFSETQ. The CDR3 contains 15 residues. Some clones are missing from TCRdb's copy, which holds only in-frame ones; the method was immunoSEQ multiplex PCR. The sample lists about 250,000 clones; around 86% were seen once. This chain links TRBV5-1 with TRBJ2-1; 7 nucleotides line up with TRBD2. The sequencing input was peripheral blood. This sequence was found in a woman aged 55-69 years who had recovered from COVID-19. The CDR3 reads CASSYRSGDIDEQFF. The CDR3 nucleotides read TGCGCCAGCAGCTATCGGAGCGGGGATATCGATGAGCAGTTCTTC.